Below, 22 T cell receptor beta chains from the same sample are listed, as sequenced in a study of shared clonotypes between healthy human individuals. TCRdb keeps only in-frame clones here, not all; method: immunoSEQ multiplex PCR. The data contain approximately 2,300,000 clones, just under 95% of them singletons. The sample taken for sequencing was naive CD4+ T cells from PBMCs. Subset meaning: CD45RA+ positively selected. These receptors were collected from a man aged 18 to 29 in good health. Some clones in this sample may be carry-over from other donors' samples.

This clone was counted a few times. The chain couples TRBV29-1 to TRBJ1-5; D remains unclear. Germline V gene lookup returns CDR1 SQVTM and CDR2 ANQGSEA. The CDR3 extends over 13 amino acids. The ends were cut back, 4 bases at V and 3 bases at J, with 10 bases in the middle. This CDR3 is CSVVRQYNQPQHF. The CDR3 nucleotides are TGCAGCGTTGTTCGGCAGTACAATCAGCCCCAGCATTTT.

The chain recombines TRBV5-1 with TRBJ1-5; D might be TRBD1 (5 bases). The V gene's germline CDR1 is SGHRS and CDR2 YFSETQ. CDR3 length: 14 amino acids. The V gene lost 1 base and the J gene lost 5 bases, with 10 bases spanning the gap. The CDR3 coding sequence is TGCGCCAGCAGCTTGTATACAGGAGATCAGCCCCAGCATTTT. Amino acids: CASSLYTGDQPQHF.

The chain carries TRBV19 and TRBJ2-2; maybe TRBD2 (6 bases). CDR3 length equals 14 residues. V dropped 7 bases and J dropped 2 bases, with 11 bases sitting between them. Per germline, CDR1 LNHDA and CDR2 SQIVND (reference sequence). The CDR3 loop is CASTRGVNTGELFF. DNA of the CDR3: TGTGCCAGTACGCGGGGCGTTAACACCGGGGAGCTGTTTTTT. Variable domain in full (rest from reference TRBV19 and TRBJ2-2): DGGITQSPKYLFRKEGQNVTLSCEQNLNHDAMYWYRQDPGQGLRLIYYSQIVNDFQKGDIAEGYSVSREKKESFPLTVTSAQKNPTAFYLCASTRGVNTGELFFGEGSRLTVL.

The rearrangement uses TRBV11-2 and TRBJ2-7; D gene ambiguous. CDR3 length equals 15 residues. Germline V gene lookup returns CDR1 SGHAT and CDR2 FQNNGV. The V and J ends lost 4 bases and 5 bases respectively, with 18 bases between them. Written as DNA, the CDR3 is TGTGCCAGCAGCTCCGCTTACGGTAACTGGAACGAGCAGTACTTC. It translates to CASSSAYGNWNEQYF. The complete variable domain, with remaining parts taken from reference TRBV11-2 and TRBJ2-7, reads EAGVAQSPRYKIIEKRQSVAFWCNPISGHATLYWYQQILGQGPKLLIQFQNNGVVDDSQLPKDRFSAERLKGVDSTLKIQPAKLEDSAVYLCASSSAYGNWNEQYFGPGTRLTVT.

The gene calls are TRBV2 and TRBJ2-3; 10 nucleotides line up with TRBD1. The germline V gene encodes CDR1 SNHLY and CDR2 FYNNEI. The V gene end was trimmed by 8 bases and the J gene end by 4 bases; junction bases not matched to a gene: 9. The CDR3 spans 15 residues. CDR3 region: CASGGDRGYADTQYF. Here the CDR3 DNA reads TGTGCCAGCGGGGGGGACAGGGGATATGCAGATACGCAGTATTTT.

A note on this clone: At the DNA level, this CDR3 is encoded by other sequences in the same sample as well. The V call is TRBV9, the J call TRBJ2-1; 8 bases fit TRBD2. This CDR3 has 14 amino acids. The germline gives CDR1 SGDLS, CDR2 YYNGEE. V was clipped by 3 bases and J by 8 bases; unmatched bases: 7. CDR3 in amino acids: CASSATSVGDEQFF. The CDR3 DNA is TGTGCCAGCAGCGCGACTAGCGTAGGCGATGAGCAGTTCTTC.

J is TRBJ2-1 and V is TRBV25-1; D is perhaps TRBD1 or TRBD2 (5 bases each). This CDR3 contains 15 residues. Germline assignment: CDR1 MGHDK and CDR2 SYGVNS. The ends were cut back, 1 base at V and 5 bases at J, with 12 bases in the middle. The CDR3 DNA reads TGTGCCAGCAGTGAATCTTTCAGGGACCACAATGAGCAGTTCTTC. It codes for CASSESFRDHNEQFF.

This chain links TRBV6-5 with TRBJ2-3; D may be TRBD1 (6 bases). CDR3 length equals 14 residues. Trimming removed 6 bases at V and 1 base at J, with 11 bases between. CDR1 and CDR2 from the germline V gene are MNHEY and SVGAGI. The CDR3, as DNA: TGTGCCAGCAGGGGGGACATGGGCACAGATACGCAGTATTTT. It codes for CASRGDMGTDTQYF.

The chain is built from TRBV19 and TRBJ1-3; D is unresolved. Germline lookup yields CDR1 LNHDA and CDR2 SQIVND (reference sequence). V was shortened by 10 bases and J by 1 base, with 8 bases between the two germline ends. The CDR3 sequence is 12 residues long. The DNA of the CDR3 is TGTGCCACTGAAACTTCTGGAAACACCATATATTTT. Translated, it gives CATETSGNTIYF.

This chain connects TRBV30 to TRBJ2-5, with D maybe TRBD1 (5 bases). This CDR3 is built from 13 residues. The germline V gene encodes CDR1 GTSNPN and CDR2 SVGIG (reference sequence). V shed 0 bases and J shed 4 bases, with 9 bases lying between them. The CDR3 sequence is CAWSVRQTETQYF. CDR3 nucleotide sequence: TGTGCCTGGAGTGTACGACAGACAGAGACCCAGTACTTC.

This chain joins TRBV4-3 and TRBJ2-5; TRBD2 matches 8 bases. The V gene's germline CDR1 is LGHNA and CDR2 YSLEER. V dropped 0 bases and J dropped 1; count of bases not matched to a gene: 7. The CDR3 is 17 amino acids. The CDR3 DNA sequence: TGCGCCAGCAGCCAAGACCTACTAGCGGATGCCCAAGAGACCCAGTACTTC. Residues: CASSQDLLADAQETQYF.

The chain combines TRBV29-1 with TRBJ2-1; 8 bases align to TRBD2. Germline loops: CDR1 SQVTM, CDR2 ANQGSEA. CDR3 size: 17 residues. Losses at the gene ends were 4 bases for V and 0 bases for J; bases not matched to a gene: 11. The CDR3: CSVGGLAGRSSYNEQFF. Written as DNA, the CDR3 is TGCAGCGTTGGGGGGCTAGCGGGCCGGAGCTCCTACAATGAGCAGTTCTTC.

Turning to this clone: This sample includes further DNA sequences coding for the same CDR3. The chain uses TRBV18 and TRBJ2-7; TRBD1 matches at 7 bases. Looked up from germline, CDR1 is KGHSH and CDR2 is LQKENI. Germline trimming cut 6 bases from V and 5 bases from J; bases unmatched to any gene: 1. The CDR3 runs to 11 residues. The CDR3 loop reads CASSGQNEQYF. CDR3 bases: TGTGCCAGCTCGGGACAGAACGAGCAGTACTTC.

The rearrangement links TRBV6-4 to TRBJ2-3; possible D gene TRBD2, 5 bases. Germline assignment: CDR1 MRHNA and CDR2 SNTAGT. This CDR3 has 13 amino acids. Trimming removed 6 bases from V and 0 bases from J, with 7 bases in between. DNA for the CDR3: TGTGCCAGCAGCGGCGGGAGCACAGATACGCAGTATTTT. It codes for CASSGGSTDTQYF.

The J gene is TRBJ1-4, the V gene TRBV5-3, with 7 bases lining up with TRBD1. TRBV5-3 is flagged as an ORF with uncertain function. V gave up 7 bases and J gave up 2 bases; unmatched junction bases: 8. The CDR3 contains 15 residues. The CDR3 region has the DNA TGTGCCAGAGTATATCTGGGACAGACTAATGAAAAACTGTTTTTT. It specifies CARVYLGQTNEKLFF.

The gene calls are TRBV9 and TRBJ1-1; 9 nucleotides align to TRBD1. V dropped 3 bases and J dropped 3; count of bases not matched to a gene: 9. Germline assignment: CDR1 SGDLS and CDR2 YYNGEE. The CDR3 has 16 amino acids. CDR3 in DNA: TGTGCCAGCAGCGCCACGGGACAGGGAGGGGACACTGAAGCTTTCTTT. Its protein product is CASSATGQGGDTEAFF.

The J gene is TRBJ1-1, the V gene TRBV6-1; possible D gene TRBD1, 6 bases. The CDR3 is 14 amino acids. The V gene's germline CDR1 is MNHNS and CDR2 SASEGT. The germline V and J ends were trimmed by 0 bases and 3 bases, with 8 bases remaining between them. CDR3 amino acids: CASSEAGGDTEAFF. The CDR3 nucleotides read TGTGCCAGCAGTGAAGCAGGGGGGGACACTGAAGCTTTCTTT.

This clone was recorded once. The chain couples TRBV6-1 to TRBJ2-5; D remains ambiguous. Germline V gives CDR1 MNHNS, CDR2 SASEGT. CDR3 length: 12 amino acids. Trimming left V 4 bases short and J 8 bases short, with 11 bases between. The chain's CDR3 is CASSVDASTQYF. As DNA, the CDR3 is TGTGCCAGCAGTGTCGATGCCTCCACCCAGTACTTC.

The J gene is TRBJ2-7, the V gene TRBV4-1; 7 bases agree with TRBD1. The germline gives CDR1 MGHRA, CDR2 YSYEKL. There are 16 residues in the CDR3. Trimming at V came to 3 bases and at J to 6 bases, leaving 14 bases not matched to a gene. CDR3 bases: TGCGCCAGCAGCCAGCTCAGACAGGGATTGCAGGGCGAGCAGTACTTC. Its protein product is CASSQLRQGLQGEQYF.

CDR3 loop: CASSRVGGNTEAFF. The CDR3 nucleotides read TGTGCCAGCAGCCGGGTGGGGGGGAACACTGAAGCTTTCTTT. The chain combines TRBV11-1 with TRBJ1-1; tentatively, D is TRBD1 (5 bases). The germline V gene encodes CDR1 SGHAT and CDR2 FQDESV (reference sequence). Between the trimmed V and J ends, which lost 5 bases and 1 base, there was a span of 11 bases. The CDR3 is 14 amino acids.

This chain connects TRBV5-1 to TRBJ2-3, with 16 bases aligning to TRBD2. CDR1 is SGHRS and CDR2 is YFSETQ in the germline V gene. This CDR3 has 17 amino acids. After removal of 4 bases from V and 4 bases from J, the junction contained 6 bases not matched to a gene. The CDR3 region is CASSPGTSGRVSDTQYF. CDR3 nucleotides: TGCGCCAGCAGCCCGGGGACTAGCGGGAGGGTTTCAGATACGCAGTATTTT. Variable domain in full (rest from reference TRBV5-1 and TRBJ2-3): KAGVTQTPRYLIKTRGQQVTLSCSPISGHRSVSWYQQTPGQGLQFLFEYFSETQRNKGNFPGRFSGRQFSNSRSEMNVSTLELGDSALYLCASSPGTSGRVSDTQYFGPGTRLTVL.

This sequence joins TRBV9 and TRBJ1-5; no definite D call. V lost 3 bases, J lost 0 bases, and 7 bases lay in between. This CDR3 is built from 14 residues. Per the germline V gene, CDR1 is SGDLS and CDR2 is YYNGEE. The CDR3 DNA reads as TGTGCCAGCAGCGACGGAAATAGCAATCAGCCCCAGCATTTT. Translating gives CASSDGNSNQPQHF.